The rows below give T cell receptor beta chains drawn from one sample of a study of blood T cells in healthy people across ages. TCRdb fed the 5' RACE reads into MiXCR, producing one record per CDR3 protein. There are hundreds of thousands of distinct CDR3 sequences in the sample; less than 45% occur only once, and around 30% lies in the top ten. Sequencing input: blood. The receptors here all came from a man aged 80 or over in good health. Each CDR3 is given with its conserved first and last residue. Fields, in order: CDR3 protein, CDR3 DNA, V gene, J gene, D gene, clone size. The D gene is left open where the match is weak. Clone size is not always given. Where it is, it says once, few, many or a class for expanded clones.

CSARAGAGGVTDTQYF	TGCAGTGCTAGAGCAGGAGCGGGAGGGGTCACAGATACGCAGTATTTT	TRBV20-1	TRBJ2-3	TRBD2	-
CASSRTGSQETQYF	TGTGCCAGCAGCCGAACAGGATCTCAAGAGACCCAGTACTTC	TRBV3-1	TRBJ2-5	-	few
CASSKFSTENEQYF	TGTGCCAGCAGCAAATTCTCCACTGAGAACGAGCAGTACTTC	TRBV21-1	TRBJ2-7	-	-
CASTTGGGAFF	TGTGCCAGCACCACCGGGGGGGGAGCTTTCTTT	TRBV28	TRBJ1-1	-	once
CASSDRYQETQYF	TGCGCCAGCAGTGACCGGTACCAAGAGACCCAGTACTTC	TRBV10-1	TRBJ2-5	-	many
CSPFGTSGRKDTQYF	TGCAGCCCCTTCGGGACTAGCGGGAGAAAAGATACGCAGTATTTT	TRBV20-1	TRBJ2-3	TRBD2	-
CASSLWDRGSANYGYTF	TGTGCCAGCAGCTTATGGGACAGGGGAAGCGCTAACTATGGCTACACCTTC	TRBV7-2	TRBJ1-2	TRBD1	-
CASSGRGQGYEQYF	TGCGCCAGCAGCGGCCGGGGACAGGGCTACGAGCAGTACTTC	TRBV5-1	TRBJ2-7	TRBD1	-
CASSDGTGGNQPQHF	TGTGCCAGCTCAGACGGGACAGGTGGCAATCAGCCCCAGCATTTT	TRBV18	TRBJ1-5	TRBD1	-
CASSLRSGPQFF	TGTGCCAGCAGCTTAAGGTCAGGCCCGCAGTTCTTC	TRBV7-2	TRBJ2-1	-	-
CSAIVMGLADTGELFF	TGCAGTGCTATAGTTATGGGACTAGCGGACACCGGGGAGCTGTTTTTT	TRBV20-1	TRBJ2-2	TRBD2	-
CSARDGKHGGSNTGELFF	TGCAGTGCTAGAGATGGGAAGCACGGGGGGTCCAACACCGGGGAGCTGTTTTTT	TRBV20-1	TRBJ2-2	TRBD2	few
CASSLTGGRTEAFF	TGTGCCAGCAGTTTAACAGGGGGACGCACTGAAGCTTTCTTT	TRBV12-3/TRBV12-4	TRBJ1-1	TRBD1	-
CASSDRYERYF	TGTGCCAGCAGTGACAGATACGAGCGGTACTTC	TRBV6-1	TRBJ2-5	-	-
CASCGRAGSTTGELFF	TGTGCCTCATGCGGGCGGGCAGGGAGTACCACCGGGGAGCTGTTTTTT	TRBV6-5	TRBJ2-2	-	once
CSTRKRDPQETQYF	TGCAGTACTAGAAAGCGGGATCCGCAAGAGACCCAGTACTTC	TRBV20-1	TRBJ2-5	TRBD2	-
CASSPRLAGSGELFF	TGTGCCAGCAGCCCCCGACTAGCGGGGTCCGGGGAGCTGTTTTTT	TRBV7-9	TRBJ2-2	TRBD2	few
CASSPGGAGSYEQYF	TGTGCCAGCAGCCCAGGGGGGGCCGGATCCTACGAGCAGTACTTC	TRBV11-1	TRBJ2-7	-	few
CASSARTGRAGTEAFF	TGTGCCAGCAGTGCCAGGACCGGGAGGGCCGGCACTGAAGCTTTCTTT	TRBV25-1	TRBJ1-1	-	-
CASRGTGTSGANVLTF	TGTGCCAGCAGAGGGACAGGGACCTCTGGGGCCAACGTCCTGACTTTC	TRBV12-3/TRBV12-4	TRBJ2-6	TRBD1	-
CASSLGLEEDEQYF	TGCGCCAGCAGCCTCGGACTAGAGGAGGATGAGCAGTACTTC	TRBV5-1	TRBJ2-5	TRBD2	-
CSAQGQGVNYEQYF	TGCAGTGCCCAAGGACAGGGGGTAAACTACGAGCAGTACTTC	TRBV20-1	TRBJ2-7	TRBD1	-
CASPPLLGGAYEQYF	TGTGCCAGCCCCCCTCTTCTGGGGGGAGCCTACGAGCAGTACTTC	TRBV28	TRBJ2-7	-	few
CASSPGQKFDGYTF	TGCGCCAGCAGCCCGGGACAGAAGTTCGATGGCTACACCTTC	TRBV5-1	TRBJ1-2	TRBD1	-
CSARVGRGGSGANVLTF	TGCAGTGCTAGAGTCGGCAGGGGGGGATCCGGGGCCAACGTCCTGACTTTC	TRBV20-1	TRBJ2-6	-	-
CASSLVVGTGNYEQYF	TGTGCCAGCAGCTTAGTCGTCGGGACAGGGAACTACGAGCAGTACTTC	TRBV7-9	TRBJ2-7	TRBD1	few
CASVSGLHPNTGELFF	TGTGCCAGCGTTAGCGGCCTCCACCCGAACACCGGGGAGCTGTTTTTT	TRBV28	TRBJ2-2	-	-
CSAGGGRTGELFF	TGCAGCGCGGGAGGGGGTCGTACCGGGGAGCTGTTTTTT	TRBV29-1	TRBJ2-2	TRBD2	few
CASSLVGTTYNEQFF	TGTGCCAGCAGCCTCGTAGGGACGACTTACAATGAGCAGTTCTTC	TRBV7-2	TRBJ2-1	-	few
CASSSRLVGVQETQYF	TGTGCCAGCAGTTCTCGACTAGTGGGAGTTCAAGAGACCCAGTACTTC	TRBV6-2/TRBV6-3	TRBJ2-5	-	-
CASSASGTTNTEAFF	TGTGCCAGCAGCGCGTCCGGGACAACGAACACTGAAGCTTTCTTT	TRBV9	TRBJ1-1	-	-
CASSVQGSGELFF	TGTGCCAGCAGCGTCCAGGGGTCCGGGGAGCTGTTTTTT	TRBV7-9	TRBJ2-2	-	few
CSARGRNRGRSYEQYF	TGCAGTGCTAGAGGTAGAAACAGGGGGCGGTCCTACGAGCAGTACTTC	TRBV20-1	TRBJ2-7	TRBD1	-
CSARSGGTTDTQYF	TGCAGTGCTAGATCGGGGGGGACCACAGATACGCAGTATTTT	TRBV20-1	TRBJ2-3	TRBD2	once
CATNGYGKTQYF	TGTGCCACCAACGGGTATGGGAAAACCCAGTACTTC	TRBV28	TRBJ2-5	-	few
CAWSGVLNTEAFF	TGTGCCTGGAGTGGGGTCTTGAACACTGAAGCTTTCTTT	TRBV30	TRBJ1-1	-	many
CASSQDRMSSYNEQFF	TGTGCCAGCAGCCAAGATAGAATGAGCTCCTACAATGAGCAGTTCTTC	TRBV3-1	TRBJ2-1	-	-
CASSSPASGQETQYF	TGTGCCAGCAGCTCGCCCGCGAGCGGACAAGAGACCCAGTACTTC	TRBV7-2	TRBJ2-5	-	few
CASNRVPSYEQYF	TGCGCCAGCAACAGGGTCCCCTCCTACGAGCAGTACTTC	TRBV5-1	TRBJ2-7	-	-
CASSQSGAGTNEKLFF	TGTGCCAGCAGTCAGTCGGGGGCGGGAACTAATGAAAAACTGTTTTTT	TRBV6-6	TRBJ1-4	-	many
CASSLERGGRYEQYF	TGTGCCAGCAGCTTAGAACGGGGGGGCCGGTACGAGCAGTACTTC	TRBV7-2	TRBJ2-7	TRBD2	few
CASSGPGMETQYF	TGTGCCAGCAGTGGCCCAGGGATGGAGACCCAGTACTTC	TRBV2	TRBJ2-5	-	-
CASRRHASGANVLTF	TGTGCCAGCAGGCGACATGCCTCTGGGGCCAACGTCCTGACTTTC	TRBV6-2/TRBV6-3	TRBJ2-6	-	-